This T cell receptor beta chain was recovered during a study of blood T cell repertoires in COVID-19. The V and J ends lost 3 bases and 1 base respectively, with 4 bases between them. CDR1 and CDR2 from the germline V gene are SGHVS and FQNEAQ. CDR3 length: 13 residues. Clones were sequenced by immunoSEQ multiplex PCR, and TCRdb holds only the in-frame ones, with some missing. The table has about 250,000 clones, 86% seen once. The sequence was collected from a woman over 75 with COVID-19, enrolled during active disease. Sequencing was done on a sample of peripheral blood. The V call is TRBV7-8, the J call TRBJ1-5, with D uncertain. The CDR3 sequence is CASSFKSNQPQHF. The DNA of the CDR3 is TGTGCCAGCAGCTTTAAAAGCAATCAGCCCCAGCATTTT.